The TCR beta chain described here comes from a study of OX40 agonist ivuxolimab in advanced cancers. Across the whole study: Those treated in dose escalation had hepatocellular carcinoma, melanoma, renal cell cancer or head and neck cancer. Study-level points and caveats: The investigators did not determine what antigen specificity the expanded peripheral T cells had.

Data came from immunoSEQ multiplex PCR; TCRdb stores just in-frame clones and leaves some out. The data contain 60,000 to 80,000 clones, 80% to 90% of them seen just once; the ten biggest clones take up 1.5% to 2%. V gave up 0 bases and J gave up 1 base; unmatched junction bases: 6. Germline loops: CDR1 LGHNA, CDR2 YNFKEQ. The CDR3 is 17 amino acids. A remark on this clone: Its cognate antigen is unknown.

The TCR comes from an adult with an advanced solid tumor such as melanoma, head and neck, liver or kidney cancer. The source was CD4+ or CD8+ T cells sorted from blood, collected in a trial of the OX40 agonist ivuxolimab. The rearrangement links TRBV4-2 to TRBJ2-1; 7 bases match TRBD2. CDR3 coding DNA: TGTGCCAGCAGCCAAGATCCCTACGGGAGGTCCTACAATGAGCAGTTCTTC. Translated: CASSQDPYGRSYNEQFF.